The source of this T cell receptor (beta chain) is a study of neoadjuvant anti-PD-1 for oral cavity cancer. J was trimmed by 7 bases and V by 6 bases; bases with no gene match: 6. Germline V gene data show CDR1 as WSHSY and CDR2 as SAAADI. The length of the CDR3 is 13 residues. The method was immunoSEQ multiplex PCR; TCRdb's version includes in-frame clones alone and lacks a portion of them. This table has tens of thousands of clones, more than 60% appearing once. The material was PBMCs, obtained before nivolumab (anti-PD-1) treatment. The clonotype comes from a person between 40 and 85 years old with oral cavity squamous cell carcinoma. The chain carries TRBV10-2 and TRBJ1-2; 9 nucleotides line up with TRBD1. Here the CDR3 DNA reads TGCGCCAGCAGGCGGGGGACAGGGTTTGGCTACACCTTC. Translated: CASRRGTGFGYTF.